This entry lists 25 T cell receptor beta chains sequenced from one sample in a study of blood T cell repertoires in COVID-19. Method: immunoSEQ multiplex PCR; TCRdb's copy keeps in-frame clones and lacks some. The data contain around 100,000 clones, 88% of them singletons. The material sequenced was peripheral blood. The receptors here all came from a human donor in a cohort sampled during active COVID-19.

The chain joins TRBV20-1 to TRBJ1-1; no definite D call. Germline loops: CDR1 DFQATT, CDR2 SNEGSKA (reference sequence). The germline V and J ends were trimmed by 3 bases and 0 bases, with 8 bases remaining between them. The length of the CDR3 is 13 residues. CDR3 bases: TGCAGTGCTAGTAGCGGGATGAACACTGAAGCTTTCTTT. It yields the protein CSASSGMNTEAFF.

V and J are TRBV3-1 (or the pseudogene TRBV3-2) and TRBJ1-2; D perhaps matches TRBD1 (5 bases). Trimming pared 0 bases from V and 8 bases from J, leaving 16 bases between. CDR1 is LGHDT and CDR2 is YNNKEL in the germline V gene (reference sequence). The CDR3 sequence is 15 residues long. The CDR3: CASSQELQALAGYTF. The CDR3 bases are TGTGCCAGCAGCCAAGAATTACAGGCCTTGGCGGGCTACACCTTC.

This chain's CDR3 is CASSLLGTGFEKLFF. The CDR3, as DNA: TGTGCCAGCAGTTTACTAGGGACAGGGTTCGAAAAACTGTTTTTT. The V and J genes are TRBV28 and TRBJ1-4, with 9 bases identical to TRBD1. Germline CDR1 reads MDHEN; CDR2 reads SYDVKM. The CDR3 runs to 15 residues. V shed 2 bases and J 8 bases; nucleotides not matched to a gene: 6.

This chain connects TRBV5-1 to TRBJ1-2, with D possibly being TRBD1 (5 bases). Germline V gene lookup returns CDR1 SGHRS and CDR2 YFSETQ. Trimming took 3 bases from V and 4 from J, leaving 10 bases between them. The CDR3 has 13 amino acids. The CDR3 bases are TGCGCCAGCAGCTCGGACAATTCCTATGGCTACACCTTC. This encodes CASSSDNSYGYTF.

J is TRBJ2-7 and V is TRBV6-5; TRBD1 matches 10 bases. This CDR3 spans 15 amino acids. Per germline, CDR1 MNHEY and CDR2 SVGAGI. Germline trimming cut 5 bases from V and 1 base from J; bases unmatched to any gene: 5. The CDR3 nucleotides read TGTGCCAGCAGTCCCCGGGACAGGGGTTCCTACGAGCAGTACTTC. Translated: CASSPRDRGSYEQYF.

The J gene is TRBJ2-5, the V gene TRBV3-1 (or the pseudogene TRBV3-2), with 10 positions matching TRBD1. Losses at the gene ends were 3 bases for V and 4 bases for J; bases not matched to a gene: 8. This CDR3 region has 16 residues. Germline V gene lookup returns CDR1 LGHDT and CDR2 YNNKEL (reference sequence). The CDR3 region is CASSQYRDRGRETQYF. In DNA, the CDR3 is TGTGCCAGCAGCCAGTACCGGGACAGGGGACGAGAGACCCAGTACTTC.

The rearrangement joins TRBV28 to TRBJ1-2; no definite D call. This CDR3 has 15 residues. The V end was cut by 4 bases, the J end by 0 bases, with 12 bases between. The germline gives CDR1 MDHEN, CDR2 SYDVKM. CDR3 loop: CASSSLRGPNYGYTF. The CDR3 bases are TGTGCCAGCAGTTCCCTTCGAGGCCCTAACTATGGCTACACCTTC.

This clone was seen once. The rearrangement links TRBV5-1 to TRBJ2-1; weak D call: TRBD2 (6 bases). The CDR3 is 14 amino acids. The germline CDR1 and CDR2 sequences are SGHRS and YFSETQ. Trimming pared 0 bases from V and 8 bases from J, leaving 12 bases between. The CDR3 loop is CASSLGLANDEQFF. The CDR3, as DNA: TGCGCCAGCAGCTTGGGGCTAGCGAACGATGAGCAGTTCTTC.

This clone turned up a few times. This chain connects TRBV30 to TRBJ2-7, with 7 nucleotides matching TRBD1. The CDR3 has 14 residues. V shed 2 bases, J shed 3 bases, and the junction held 7 bases outside the gene matches. Per the germline V gene, CDR1 is GTSNPN and CDR2 is SVGIG (reference sequence). CDR3 coding DNA: TGTGCCTGGAGTTCCGGGACAGCCTTCTACGAGCAGTACTTC. This gives the protein CAWSSGTAFYEQYF.

This clone was counted a single time. CDR3 sequence reads: CASSGRMGLGLADYNEQFF. In DNA, the CDR3 is TGTGCCAGCAGCGGACGGATGGGGTTGGGACTAGCAGACTACAATGAGCAGTTCTTC. V gene TRBV3-1 (or the pseudogene TRBV3-2) combines with J gene TRBJ2-1; TRBD2 matches 9 bases. CDR1 and CDR2 from the germline V gene are LGHDT and YNNKEL (reference sequence). J was trimmed by 3 bases and V by 5 bases; bases with no gene match: 17. There are 19 residues in the CDR3.

The chain employs TRBV9 and TRBJ2-1; 10 bases align to TRBD2. The CDR3 has 12 amino acids. After removal of 4 bases from V and 11 bases from J, the junction contained 3 bases not matched to a gene. The V gene's germline CDR1 is SGDLS and CDR2 YYNGEE. The CDR3 is CASSQLAGKQFF. The CDR3 nucleotides read TGTGCCAGCAGCCAACTAGCGGGAAAGCAGTTCTTC.

The chain uses TRBV15 and TRBJ2-1; D might be TRBD2 (5 bases). The CDR3 loop spans 18 amino acids. Germline V gives CDR1 LNHNV, CDR2 YYDKDF (reference sequence). Trimming removed 1 base at V and 0 bases at J, with 16 bases between. In DNA, the CDR3 is TGTGCCACCAGCAGAGGAGGGTCCCGCCTTGGCTCCTACAATGAGCAGTTCTTC. Residues: CATSRGGSRLGSYNEQFF. The variable domain in full, completed from reference TRBV15 and TRBJ2-1, reads DAMVIQNPRYQVTQFGKPVTLSCSQTLNHNVMYWYQQKSSQAPKLLFHYYDKDFNNEADTPDNFQSRRPNTSFCFLDIRSPGLGDTAMYLCATSRGGSRLGSYNEQFFGPGTRLTVL.

This rearrangement joins TRBV5-1 to TRBJ2-3, with 13 bases that match TRBD2. V shed 3 bases and J 2 bases; nucleotides not matched to a gene: 3. Germline V gene lookup returns CDR1 SGHRS and CDR2 YFSETQ. CDR3 length: 16 amino acids. The CDR3 DNA reads TGCGCCAGCAGCTGGGGACTAGCGGGGAACACAGATACGCAGTATTTT. Amino acid sequence: CASSWGLAGNTDTQYF.

This clone was found once. This chain joins TRBV4-3 and TRBJ2-1; 10 positions match TRBD2. Germline V gene lookup returns CDR1 LGHNA and CDR2 YSLEER. The V gene end was trimmed by 4 bases and the J gene end by 7 bases; junction bases not matched to a gene: 10. The CDR3 contains 16 residues. The CDR3 here is CASSLGRAGGRNEQFF. The DNA for the CDR3 is TGCGCCAGCAGCCTCGGACGAGCGGGAGGGCGAAATGAGCAGTTCTTC.

The chain couples TRBV7-2 to TRBJ2-1, with D perhaps matching TRBD2 (6 bases). Deletions cut 2 bases from V and 8 bases from J, with 22 bases between. Germline V gene data show CDR1 as SGHTA and CDR2 as FQGNSA. The CDR3 is 17 amino acids. The CDR3 loop reads CASSLQPAGRGGHEQFF. The CDR3 DNA reads as TGTGCCAGCAGCTTACAACCTGCCGGGAGAGGTGGCCATGAGCAGTTCTTC.

This rearrangement joins TRBV4-1 to TRBJ1-2; 7 nucleotides align to TRBD1. The V and J ends lost 4 bases and 5 bases, in that order; junction bases with no gene match: 13. Germline V gene data show CDR1 as MGHRA and CDR2 as YSYEKL. This CDR3 has 16 amino acids. The CDR3 reads CASSPRGQEDWYGYTF. Here the CDR3 DNA reads TGCGCCAGCAGCCCCCGCGGACAGGAAGATTGGTATGGCTACACCTTC.

The gene calls are TRBV7-9 and TRBJ2-5, with 8 bases that match TRBD2. The CDR3 contains 19 residues. Germline-derived CDR1 and CDR2 are SEHNR and FQNEAQ (reference sequence). Trimming removed 4 bases from V and 4 bases from J; junction bases left unmatched: 20. CDR3 in DNA: TGTGCCAGCAGCTCACCCGGGGGGGCTCGGGTCATGGGGGTAGAGACCCAGTACTTC. Residues: CASSSPGGARVMGVETQYF.

The chain joins TRBV19 to TRBJ2-5; D is perhaps TRBD1 (5 bases). The germline gives CDR1 LNHDA, CDR2 SQIVND (reference sequence). This CDR3 is 18 amino acids long. V lost 0 bases, J lost 1 base, and 18 bases lay in between. Here the CDR3 DNA reads TGTGCCAGTAGTATAGATCTGCGGCAGGGAAGTGTCCAAGAGACCCAGTACTTC. Its translation is CASSIDLRQGSVQETQYF.

V is TRBV6-5 and J is TRBJ2-7; possibly TRBD1 for D (5 bases). Trimming removed 8 bases from V and 3 bases from J, with 11 bases in between. Germline V gene data show CDR1 as MNHEY and CDR2 as SVGAGI. CDR3 length equals 12 residues. The CDR3, as DNA: TGTGCCAGCTCTGCGCAGGGCTACGAGCAGTACTTC. Its translation: CASSAQGYEQYF.

The chain recombines TRBV27 with TRBJ2-7; D might be TRBD2 (6 bases). Germline values: CDR1 MNHEY, CDR2 SMNVEV (reference sequence). The CDR3 loop spans 14 amino acids. The ends were cut back, 2 bases at V and 4 bases at J, with 12 bases in the middle. DNA for the CDR3: TGTGCCAGCAGTTTAGGCGGGGTTCCTTACGAGCAGTACTTC. Its protein is CASSLGGVPYEQYF.

The rearrangement joins TRBV9 to TRBJ2-7; 7 bases map to TRBD1. Trimming cost V 0 bases and J 0 bases; bases outside gene matches: 3. The CDR3 has 15 amino acids. CDR1 is SGDLS and CDR2 is YYNGEE in the germline V gene. CDR3 nucleotide sequence: TGTGCCAGCAGCGTAGGGACAGGCAGCTCCTACGAGCAGTACTTC. Protein: CASSVGTGSSYEQYF.

The chain recombines TRBV9 with TRBJ1-1; D might be TRBD1 (5 bases). This CDR3 has 15 amino acids. Trimming left V 0 bases short and J 5 bases short, with 14 bases between. Per germline, CDR1 SGDLS and CDR2 YYNGEE. CDR3 loop: CASSVEGLHRTEAFF. The CDR3 DNA reads as TGTGCCAGCAGCGTAGAGGGACTCCACAGGACTGAAGCTTTCTTT.

The rearrangement joins TRBV10-2 to TRBJ1-2, with 8 bases aligning to TRBD1. The CDR3 length is 12 residues. The V gene end was trimmed by 9 bases and the J gene end by 3 bases; junction bases not matched to a gene: 3. The germline gives CDR1 WSHSY, CDR2 SAAADI. In DNA form, the CDR3 reads TGCGCCAGTGGACAGGGCGACTATGGCTACACCTTC. It specifies CASGQGDYGYTF.

The chain combines TRBV29-1 with TRBJ2-1, with a tentative D call TRBD1 (5 bases). The CDR3 is 14 amino acids. Germline CDR1 SQVTM, CDR2 ANQGSEA. The V and J ends lost 0 bases and 10 bases respectively, with 16 bases between them. The CDR3 nucleotides read TGCAGCGTTGAAGATCAGGGTCAGGTTTACGAGCAGTTCTTC. Encoded protein: CSVEDQGQVYEQFF.

V is TRBV4-1 and J is TRBJ1-6; 9 bases fit TRBD1. V shed 4 bases, J shed 7 bases, and the junction held 5 bases outside the gene matches. Germline lookup yields CDR1 MGHRA and CDR2 YSYEKL. There are 15 residues in the CDR3. The CDR3 DNA sequence: TGCGCCAGCAGCCCTGGGACAGGGCTGAATTCACCCCTCCACTTT. The encoded protein is CASSPGTGLNSPLHF.